One TCR beta chain is described in this entry. TCRdb keeps only in-frame clones here, not all; method: immunoSEQ multiplex PCR. In the table there are around 130,000 clones, 91% of which are singletons. This entry is derived from a study of control samples from healthy donors and cancer patients. The germline gives CDR1 SGHTA, CDR2 FQGNSA. The V and J ends lost 6 bases and 5 bases respectively, with 19 bases between them. The CDR3 has 15 amino acids. Sequencing was done on a sample of blood. The V and J genes are TRBV7-2 and TRBJ1-1, with D uncertain. This TCR derives from a man younger than 35 in good health. DNA of the CDR3: TGTGCCAGCAGTGATCCTTCTGGGTTCCGGACTGAAGCTTTCTTT. Translation: CASSDPSGFRTEAFF.